One and the same sample provided the 5 T cell receptor beta chains below, sequenced in a study of blood T cell repertoires in COVID-19 (dated by TCRdb to about 2020). Library preparation employed the immunoSEQ multiplex PCR assay. The table comes from immuneACCESS by way of TCRdb, which keeps in-frame sequences with V and J called. Part of the clones is missing from these tables; in studies checked, under half for an unresolved V gene and the rest for unknown reasons. Within this sample are tens of thousands of clones, with 85% of them counted one time only. The ten largest clones represent around 13% of the sample. The sequenced material came from peripheral blood. Source of these receptors: a woman aged 65 to 85 with acute or convalescent COVID-19.

The chain recombines TRBV12-5 with TRBJ1-5, with 12 bases lining up with TRBD1. The CDR3 has 23 amino acids. The ends lost 0 bases at V and 3 bases at J; junction bases unmatched: 21. Germline loops: CDR1 LGHNT, CDR2 FRNRAP. CDR3 residues: CASGLVPSLRGTGGIGNNQPQHF. The CDR3 DNA follows: TGTGCTAGTGGTTTGGTACCCTCCCTTCGCGGGACAGGGGGCATTGGAAACAATCAGCCCCAGCATTTT.

The chain employs TRBV11-2 and TRBJ1-1; D call uncertain. V was trimmed by 1 base and J by 1 base, leaving 10 bases between them. The CDR3 extends over 15 amino acids. CDR1 is SGHAT and CDR2 is FQNNGV in the germline V gene. The CDR3 loop reads CASSLGPGWNTEAFF. CDR3 nucleotide sequence: TGTGCCAGCAGCTTAGGACCGGGTTGGAACACTGAAGCTTTCTTT.

J is TRBJ1-2 and V is TRBV13; 7 nucleotides match TRBD1. V shed 5 bases, J shed 8 bases, and the junction held 20 bases outside the gene matches. Germline CDR1 is PRHDT and CDR2 is FYEKMQ (reference sequence). This CDR3 is built from 17 residues. CDR3 region: CASSRGNAGTALRGYTF. Here the CDR3 DNA reads TGTGCCAGCAGCAGGGGGAACGCCGGGACAGCTCTGCGAGGCTACACCTTC.

Only one count was recorded for this clone. The genes are TRBV28 and TRBJ1-4; maybe TRBD1 (5 bases). The CDR3 extends over 15 amino acids. The V gene lost 3 bases and the J gene lost 4 bases, with 12 bases spanning the gap. The germline CDR1 and CDR2 sequences are MDHEN and SYDVKM. The CDR3 region has the DNA TGTGCCAGCAGTTTCCTACAGGTGTATAATGAAAAACTGTTTTTT. Amino acid sequence: CASSFLQVYNEKLFF.

The V and J genes are TRBV3-1 (or the pseudogene TRBV3-2) and TRBJ2-6; TRBD1 might be the D (6 bases). Trimming stripped 4 bases from V and 4 bases from J, with 8 bases between. The V gene's germline CDR1 is LGHDT and CDR2 YNNKEL (reference sequence). The CDR3 is 14 residues long. Written as DNA, the CDR3 is TGTGCCAGCAGCCCGACAGGCGGGGCCAACGTCCTGACTTTC. Encoded protein: CASSPTGGANVLTF.